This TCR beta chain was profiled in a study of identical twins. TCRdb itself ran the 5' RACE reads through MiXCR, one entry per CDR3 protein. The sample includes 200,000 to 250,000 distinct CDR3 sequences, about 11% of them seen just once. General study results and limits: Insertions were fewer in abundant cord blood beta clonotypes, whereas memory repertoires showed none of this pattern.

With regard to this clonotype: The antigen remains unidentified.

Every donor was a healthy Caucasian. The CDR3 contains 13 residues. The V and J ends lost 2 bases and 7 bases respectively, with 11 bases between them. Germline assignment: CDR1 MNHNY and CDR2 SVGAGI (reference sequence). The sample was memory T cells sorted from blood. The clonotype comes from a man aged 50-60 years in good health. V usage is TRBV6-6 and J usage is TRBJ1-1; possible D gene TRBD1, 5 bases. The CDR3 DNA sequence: TGTGCCAGCAGTTACGGGGGTCGTAATGAAGCTTTCTTT. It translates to CASSYGGRNEAFF.